This TCR beta chain emerged from a study of a mutant IDH1 vaccine in newly diagnosed glioma. Whole-study context: Mean patient age was about 40 years; around 60% were male and approximately 40% female. Patients' prior therapy spanned radiotherapy, temozolomide, or both; most underwent both.

Of note for this clone: Its antigen is as yet unknown.

Time point in this sample: week 35, safety follow-up. A 20-mer mutant IDH1 peptide at 300 ug was injected subcutaneously with topical imiquimod. Each astrocytoma in the donors was new, WHO grade 3 or 4, IDH1-mutant and ATRX-lost. The CDR3 extends over 15 amino acids. Germline-derived CDR1 and CDR2 are MDHEN and SYDVKM. V lost 3 bases and J lost 0, with 12 bases in between. Method: immunoSEQ multiplex PCR; TCRdb's copy keeps in-frame clones and lacks some. Here the sample spans about 48,000 clones, around 85% being singletons. V usage is TRBV28 and J usage is TRBJ2-7; tentatively, D is TRBD2 (5 bases). This clonotype was obtained from a man aged 35 to 55 with glioma. This specimen consisted of PBMCs, obtained from a glioma patient whose treatment included an IDH1 peptide vaccine. The CDR3 DNA reads TGTGCCAGCAGTTTCAGAGGTGGGAGCTCCTACGAGCAGTACTTC. Translated: CASSFRGGSSYEQYF.